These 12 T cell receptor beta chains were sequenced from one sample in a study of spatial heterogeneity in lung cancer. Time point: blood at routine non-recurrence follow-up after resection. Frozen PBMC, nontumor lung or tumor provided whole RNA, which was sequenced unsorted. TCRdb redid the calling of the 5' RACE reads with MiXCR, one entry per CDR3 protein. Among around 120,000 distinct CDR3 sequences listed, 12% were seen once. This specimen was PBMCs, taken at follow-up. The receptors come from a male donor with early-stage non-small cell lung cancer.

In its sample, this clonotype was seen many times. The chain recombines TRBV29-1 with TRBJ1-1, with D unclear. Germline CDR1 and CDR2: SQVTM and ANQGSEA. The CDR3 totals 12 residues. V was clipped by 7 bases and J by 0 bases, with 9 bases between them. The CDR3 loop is CSASSVNTEAFF. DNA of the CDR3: TGCAGCGCCTCCAGTGTGAACACTGAAGCTTTCTTT.

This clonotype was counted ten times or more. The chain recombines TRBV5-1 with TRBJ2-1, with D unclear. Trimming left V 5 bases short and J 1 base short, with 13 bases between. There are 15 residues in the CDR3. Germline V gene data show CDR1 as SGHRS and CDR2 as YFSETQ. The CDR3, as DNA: TGCGCCAGCAGTCGCGCCATGGGGTCCTACAATGAGCAGTTCTTC. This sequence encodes CASSRAMGSYNEQFF.

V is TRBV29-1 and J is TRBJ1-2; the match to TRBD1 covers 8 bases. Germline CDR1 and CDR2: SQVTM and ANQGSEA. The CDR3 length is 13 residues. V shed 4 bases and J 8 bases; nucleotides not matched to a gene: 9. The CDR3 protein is CSVARTGTSGYTF. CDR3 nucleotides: TGCAGCGTTGCCAGGACAGGGACATCGGGCTACACCTTC.

CDR3 sequence (DNA): TGTGCCAGCAGCCAACCGAACCGGGACAGGGGTCGGGGGTACACTGAAGCTTTCTTT. Its translation is CASSQPNRDRGRGYTEAFF. The V gene is TRBV14, the J gene TRBJ1-1; 10 nucleotides line up with TRBD1. The J segment lost 3 bases and the V segment lost 2 bases, leaving 15 bases of the junction unmatched. The CDR3 is made up of 19 amino acids. Germline CDR1 and CDR2: SGHDN and FVKESK.

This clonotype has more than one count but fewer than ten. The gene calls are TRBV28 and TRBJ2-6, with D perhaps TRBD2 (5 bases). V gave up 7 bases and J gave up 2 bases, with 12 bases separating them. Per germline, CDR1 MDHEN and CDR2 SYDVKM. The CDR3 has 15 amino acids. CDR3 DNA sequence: TGTGCCAGCACCTTAAGAGGGCCTGGGGCCAACGTCCTGACTTTC. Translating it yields CASTLRGPGANVLTF.

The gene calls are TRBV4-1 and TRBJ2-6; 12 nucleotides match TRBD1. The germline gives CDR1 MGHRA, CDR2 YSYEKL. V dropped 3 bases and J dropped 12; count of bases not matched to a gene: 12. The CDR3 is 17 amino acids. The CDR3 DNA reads TGCGCCAGCAGCCAGGCGGGGACAGGGGGCCCTTTTGTCGTCCTGACTTTC. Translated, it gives CASSQAGTGGPFVVLTF.

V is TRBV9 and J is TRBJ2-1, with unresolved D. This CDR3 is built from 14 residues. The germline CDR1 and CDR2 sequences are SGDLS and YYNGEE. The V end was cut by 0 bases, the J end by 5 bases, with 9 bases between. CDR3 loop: CASSVASRNNEQFF. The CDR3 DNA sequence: TGTGCCAGCAGCGTAGCAAGCAGAAACAATGAGCAGTTCTTC.

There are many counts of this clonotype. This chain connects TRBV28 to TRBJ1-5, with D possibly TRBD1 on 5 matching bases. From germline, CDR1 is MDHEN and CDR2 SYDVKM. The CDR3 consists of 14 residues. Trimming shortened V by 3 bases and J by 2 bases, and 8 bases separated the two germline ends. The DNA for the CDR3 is TGTGCCAGCAGTTTTATAGGGGGCAATCAGCCCCAGCATTTT. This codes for CASSFIGGNQPQHF.

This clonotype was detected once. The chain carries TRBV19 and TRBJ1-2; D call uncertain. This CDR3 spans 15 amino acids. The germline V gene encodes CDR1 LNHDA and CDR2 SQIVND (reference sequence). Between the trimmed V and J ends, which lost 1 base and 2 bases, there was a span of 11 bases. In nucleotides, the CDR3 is TGTGCCAGTAGTATAGTAGACCGTGGCAACTATGGCTACACCTTC. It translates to CASSIVDRGNYGYTF.

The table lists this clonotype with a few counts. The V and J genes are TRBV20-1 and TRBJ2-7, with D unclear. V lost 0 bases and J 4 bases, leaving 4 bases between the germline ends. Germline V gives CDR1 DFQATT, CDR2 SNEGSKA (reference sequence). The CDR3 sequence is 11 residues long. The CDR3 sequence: CSARDAYEQYF. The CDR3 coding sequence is TGCAGTGCTAGAGACGCATACGAGCAGTACTTC.

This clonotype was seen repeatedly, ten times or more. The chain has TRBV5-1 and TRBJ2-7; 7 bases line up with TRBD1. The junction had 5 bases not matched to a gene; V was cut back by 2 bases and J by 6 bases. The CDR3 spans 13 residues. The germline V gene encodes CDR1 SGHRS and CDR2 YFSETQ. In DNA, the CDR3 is TGCGCCAGCAGCTTCGGAAACAGGGGCGAGCAGTACTTC. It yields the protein CASSFGNRGEQYF.

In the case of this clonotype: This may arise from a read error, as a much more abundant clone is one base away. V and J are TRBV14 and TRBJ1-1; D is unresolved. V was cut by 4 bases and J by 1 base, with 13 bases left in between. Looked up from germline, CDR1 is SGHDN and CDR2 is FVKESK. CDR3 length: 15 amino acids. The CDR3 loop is CASSLRVGANTEAFF. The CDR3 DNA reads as TGTGCCAGCAGCCTACGGGTCGGAGCGAACACTGAAGCTTTCTTT.